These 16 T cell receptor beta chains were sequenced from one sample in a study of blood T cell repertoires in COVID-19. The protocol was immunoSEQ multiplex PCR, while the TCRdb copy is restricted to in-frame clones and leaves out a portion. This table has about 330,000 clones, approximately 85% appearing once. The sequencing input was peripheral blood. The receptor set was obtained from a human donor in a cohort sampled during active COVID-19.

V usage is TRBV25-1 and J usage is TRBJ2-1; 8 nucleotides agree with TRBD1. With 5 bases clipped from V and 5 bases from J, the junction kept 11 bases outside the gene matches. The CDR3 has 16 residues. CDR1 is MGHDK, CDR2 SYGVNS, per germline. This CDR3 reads CASSLRTGQINNEQFF. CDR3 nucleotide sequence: TGTGCCAGCAGTCTCAGGACAGGGCAAATCAACAATGAGCAGTTCTTC.

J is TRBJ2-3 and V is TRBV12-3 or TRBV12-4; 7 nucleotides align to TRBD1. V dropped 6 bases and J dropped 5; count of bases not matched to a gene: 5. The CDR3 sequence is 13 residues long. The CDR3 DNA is TGTGCCAGCAGGTCGACAGGGAGAGATACGCAGTATTTT. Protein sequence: CASRSTGRDTQYF.

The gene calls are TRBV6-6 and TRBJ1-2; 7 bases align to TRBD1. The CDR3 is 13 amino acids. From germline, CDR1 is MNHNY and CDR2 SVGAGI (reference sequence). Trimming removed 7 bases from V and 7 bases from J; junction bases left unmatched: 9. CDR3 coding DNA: TGTGCCAGCACCGGAGACAGGGCCATTGGCTACACCTTC. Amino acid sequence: CASTGDRAIGYTF.

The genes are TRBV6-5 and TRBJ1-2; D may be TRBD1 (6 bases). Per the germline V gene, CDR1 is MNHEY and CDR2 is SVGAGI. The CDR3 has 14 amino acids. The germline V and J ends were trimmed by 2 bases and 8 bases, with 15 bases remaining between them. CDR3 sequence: CASSYEGEGRGYTF. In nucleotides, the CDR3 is TGTGCCAGCAGTTACGAGGGGGAAGGTCGGGGCTACACCTTC.

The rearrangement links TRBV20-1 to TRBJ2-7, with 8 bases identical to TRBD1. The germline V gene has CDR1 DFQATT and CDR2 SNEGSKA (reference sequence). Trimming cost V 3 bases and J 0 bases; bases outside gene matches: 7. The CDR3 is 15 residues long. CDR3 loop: CSASPDRVNSYEQYF. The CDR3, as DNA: TGCAGTGCTAGTCCGGACAGGGTAAACTCCTACGAGCAGTACTTC.

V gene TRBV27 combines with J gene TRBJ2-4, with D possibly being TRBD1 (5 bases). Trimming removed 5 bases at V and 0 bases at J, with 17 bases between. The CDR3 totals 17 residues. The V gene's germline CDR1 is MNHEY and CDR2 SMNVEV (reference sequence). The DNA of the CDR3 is TGTGCCAGCAGTCAACAGGCGACAGCCCTAGCCAAAAACATTCAGTACTTC. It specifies CASSQQATALAKNIQYF.

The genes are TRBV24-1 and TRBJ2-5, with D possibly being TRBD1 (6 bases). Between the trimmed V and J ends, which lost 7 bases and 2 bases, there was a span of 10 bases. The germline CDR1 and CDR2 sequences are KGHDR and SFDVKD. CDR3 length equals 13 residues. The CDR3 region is CATRSDRQETQYF. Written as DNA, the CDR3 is TGTGCCACCAGGAGCGACAGGCAAGAGACCCAGTACTTC.

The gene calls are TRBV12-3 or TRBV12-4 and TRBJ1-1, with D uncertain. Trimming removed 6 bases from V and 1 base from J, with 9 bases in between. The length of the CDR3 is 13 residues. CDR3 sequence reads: CASSRAKNTEAFF. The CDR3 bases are TGTGCCAGCAGCCGAGCCAAGAACACTGAAGCTTTCTTT.

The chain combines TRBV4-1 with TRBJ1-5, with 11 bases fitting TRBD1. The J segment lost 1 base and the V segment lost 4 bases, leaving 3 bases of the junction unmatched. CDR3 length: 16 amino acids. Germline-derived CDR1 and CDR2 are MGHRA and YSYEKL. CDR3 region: CASSPGQGASNQPQHF. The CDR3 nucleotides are TGCGCCAGCAGCCCTGGACAGGGGGCGAGCAATCAGCCCCAGCATTTT.

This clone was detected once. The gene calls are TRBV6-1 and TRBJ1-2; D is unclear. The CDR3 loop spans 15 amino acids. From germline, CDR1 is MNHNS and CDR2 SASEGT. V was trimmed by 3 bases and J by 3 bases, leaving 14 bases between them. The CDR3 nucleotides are TGTGCCAGCAGTGACCTGGGTGGGCGAGACTATGGCTACACCTTC. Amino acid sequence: CASSDLGGRDYGYTF.

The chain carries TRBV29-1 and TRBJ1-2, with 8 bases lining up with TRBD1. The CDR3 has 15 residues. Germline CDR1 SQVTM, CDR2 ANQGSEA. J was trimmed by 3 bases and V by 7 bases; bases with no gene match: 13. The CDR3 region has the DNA TGCAGCGCCGACACACAGACAGGGGCCGACTATGGCTACACCTTC. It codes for CSADTQTGADYGYTF. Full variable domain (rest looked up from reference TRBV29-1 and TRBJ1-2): SAVISQKPSRDICQRGTSLTIQCQVDSQVTMMFWYRQQPGQSLTLIATANQGSEATYESGFVIDKFPISRPNLTFSTLTVSNMSPEDSSIYLCSADTQTGADYGYTFGSGTRLTVV.

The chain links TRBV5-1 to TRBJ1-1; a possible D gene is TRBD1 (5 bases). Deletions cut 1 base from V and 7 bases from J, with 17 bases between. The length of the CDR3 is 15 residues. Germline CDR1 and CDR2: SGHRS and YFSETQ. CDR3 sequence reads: CASSLLGREGDEAFF. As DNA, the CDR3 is TGCGCCAGCAGCTTGTTGGGCAGGGAAGGTGATGAAGCTTTCTTT.

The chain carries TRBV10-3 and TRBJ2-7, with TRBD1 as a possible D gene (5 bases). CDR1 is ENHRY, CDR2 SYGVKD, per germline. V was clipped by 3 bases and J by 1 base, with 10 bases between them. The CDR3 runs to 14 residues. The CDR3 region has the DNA TGTGCCATCAGTGACCCGACAGTGTCCTACGAGCAGTACTTC. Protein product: CAISDPTVSYEQYF.

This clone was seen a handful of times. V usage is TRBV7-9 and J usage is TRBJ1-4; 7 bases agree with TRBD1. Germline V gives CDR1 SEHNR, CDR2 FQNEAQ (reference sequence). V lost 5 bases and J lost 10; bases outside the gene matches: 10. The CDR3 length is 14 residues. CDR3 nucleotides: TGTGCCAGCAGCCCGACAGGGAACTTCCGAAAACTGTTTTTT. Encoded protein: CASSPTGNFRKLFF. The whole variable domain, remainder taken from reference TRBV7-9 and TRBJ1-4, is DTGVSQNPRHKITKRGQNVTFRCDPISEHNRLYWYRQTLGQGPEFLTYFQNEAQLEKSRLLSDRFSAERPKGSFSTLEIQRTEQGDSAMYLCASSPTGNFRKLFFGSGTQLSVL.

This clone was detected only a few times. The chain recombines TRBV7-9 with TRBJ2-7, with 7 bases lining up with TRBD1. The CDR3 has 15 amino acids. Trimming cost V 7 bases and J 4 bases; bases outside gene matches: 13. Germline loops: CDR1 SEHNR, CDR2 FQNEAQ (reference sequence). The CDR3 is CASNPGQPEPYEQYF. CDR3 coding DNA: TGTGCCAGCAACCCGGGACAGCCCGAACCTTACGAGCAGTACTTC.

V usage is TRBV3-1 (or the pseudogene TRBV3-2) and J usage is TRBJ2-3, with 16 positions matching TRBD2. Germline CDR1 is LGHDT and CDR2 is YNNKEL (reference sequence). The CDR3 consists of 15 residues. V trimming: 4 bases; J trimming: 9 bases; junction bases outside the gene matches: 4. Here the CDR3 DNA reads TGTGCCAGCAGCCTGGGACTAGCGGGGGGGGTAACGCAGTATTTT. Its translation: CASSLGLAGGVTQYF.